Below, 17 T cell receptor beta chains from the same sample are listed, as sequenced in a study of cytomegalovirus exposure and HLA in healthy donors. PCR involved 60 Vbeta and 13 Jbeta primers. Using immunoSEQ multiplex PCR, the repertoire was profiled, and TCRdb retains in-frame clones only, with some absent. The table includes about 120,000 clones, 80% detected once. Sequencing was performed on PBMCs. The receptors were gathered from a man aged 30 to 39 in good health and CMV-seronegative.

The V call is TRBV7-2, the J call TRBJ2-1; 12 bases align to TRBD2. V was pared by 4 bases and J by 10 bases, with 8 bases of the junction left unmatched. CDR1 is SGHTA, CDR2 FQGNSA, per germline. The CDR3 is 15 amino acids. CDR3 region: CASSSSGRVGSEQFF. CDR3 DNA sequence: TGTGCCAGCAGCTCTAGCGGGAGGGTCGGCTCCGAGCAGTTCTTC.

The chain combines TRBV29-1 with TRBJ2-5; TRBD2 might be the D (5 bases). The CDR3 runs 15 residues. With 3 bases removed from V and 0 bases from J, the gap between germline ends came to 14 bases. Per the germline V gene, CDR1 is SQVTM and CDR2 is ANQGSEA. The CDR3 reads CSVDQTRPYQETQYF. Here the CDR3 DNA reads TGCAGCGTTGATCAAACTAGACCGTACCAAGAGACCCAGTACTTC.

V gene TRBV5-6 combines with J gene TRBJ2-7; TRBD2 agrees at 7 bases. This CDR3 region has 13 residues. Germline assignment: CDR1 SGHDT and CDR2 YYEEEE. With 0 bases clipped from V and 4 bases from J, the junction kept 1 base outside the gene matches. The CDR3 loop reads CASSLEAGYEQYF. CDR3 nucleotide sequence: TGTGCCAGCAGCTTGGAAGCGGGATACGAGCAGTACTTC.

This chain uses TRBV28 with TRBJ2-3, with 9 positions matching TRBD1. The CDR3 runs 17 residues. V lost 4 bases to trimming and J lost 3 bases; unmatched junction nucleotides: 11. Per the germline V gene, CDR1 is MDHEN and CDR2 is SYDVKM. The CDR3 sequence is CASSSDRGPRGTDTQYF. The CDR3 nucleotides are TGTGCCAGCAGTTCGGACAGGGGACCGAGAGGGACAGATACGCAGTATTTT.

The chain carries TRBV9 and TRBJ2-3; D possibly corresponds to TRBD1 (7 bases). Germline-derived CDR1 and CDR2 are SGDLS and YYNGEE. The CDR3 covers 14 residues. V dropped 3 bases and J dropped 3 bases, with 11 bases sitting between them. CDR3 loop: CASSAGGSTDTQYF. The CDR3 DNA follows: TGTGCCAGCAGCGCAGGGGGGTCGACAGATACGCAGTATTTT.

CDR3 region: CASSIDDRGPYEAFF. The CDR3 DNA is TGTGCCAGTAGTATAGACGACAGGGGGCCCTATGAAGCTTTCTTT. V gene TRBV19 combines with J gene TRBJ1-1; 10 bases fit TRBD1. This CDR3 comprises 15 residues. Germline trimming cut 0 bases from V and 7 bases from J; bases unmatched to any gene: 5. Germline V gene lookup returns CDR1 LNHDA and CDR2 SQIVND (reference sequence).

V usage is TRBV19 and J usage is TRBJ2-6, with 9 bases that match TRBD1. Germline V CDR1 and CDR2: LNHDA, SQIVND (reference sequence). The CDR3 runs to 18 residues. The ends lost 7 bases at V and 2 bases at J; junction bases unmatched: 12. The CDR3 nucleotides are TGTGCCAGTAACTCCCGGACAGGGGTCACTCCTGGGGCCAACGTCCTGACTTTC. Encoded protein: CASNSRTGVTPGANVLTF. The full variable domain, its missing parts supplied by reference TRBV19 and TRBJ2-6, is DGGITQSPKYLFRKEGQNVTLSCEQNLNHDAMYWYRQDPGQGLRLIYYSQIVNDFQKGDIAEGYSVSREKKESFPLTVTSAQKNPTAFYLCASNSRTGVTPGANVLTFGAGSRLTVL.

The chain links TRBV6-5 to TRBJ2-1, with a tentative D call TRBD1 (6 bases). Germline V lookup: CDR1 MNHEY, CDR2 SVGAGI. The CDR3 covers 14 residues. V was shortened by 4 bases and J by 8 bases, with 15 bases between the two germline ends. CDR3 region: CASSFVRGHHEQFF. CDR3 nucleotide sequence: TGTGCCAGCAGTTTTGTCAGGGGCCATCATGAGCAGTTCTTC.

V gene TRBV7-9 combines with J gene TRBJ1-3, with 8 bases that match TRBD1. The CDR3 extends over 14 amino acids. The germline V gene has CDR1 SEHNR and CDR2 FQNEAQ (reference sequence). Unmatched junction bases numbered 7, after V lost 5 bases and J lost 7 bases. CDR3 DNA: TGTGCCAGCAGCCCGGACAGGGCTTGGAACACCATATATTTT. Translating it yields CASSPDRAWNTIYF.

This clone was observed once. J is TRBJ2-5 and V is TRBV7-2; TRBD2 agrees at 12 bases. The J call is uncertain, as TRBJ2-7 better fits the DNA end. This CDR3 is built from 16 residues. CDR1 and CDR2 from the germline V gene are SGHTA and FQGNSA. The CDR3 coding sequence is TGTGCCAGCAGCTTCCTAGCGGGGGGGGGAGGGTCCGAGCAGTACTTC. Translated: CASSFLAGGGGSEQYF.

This chain joins TRBV6-5 and TRBJ2-1; D remains ambiguous. Germline loops: CDR1 MNHEY, CDR2 SVGAGI. V gave up 8 bases and J gave up 2 bases, with 13 bases separating them. CDR3 length: 14 residues. CDR3 in DNA: TGTGCCAGCTCGAGACTCAAAGCCTACAATGAGCAGTTCTTC. It encodes CASSRLKAYNEQFF.

The V call is TRBV6-6, the J call TRBJ1-2; no clear D. The V and J ends lost 5 bases and 4 bases respectively, with 17 bases between them. Germline V CDR1 and CDR2: MNHNY, SVGAGI (reference sequence). The CDR3 has 15 amino acids. The CDR3 protein is CASSTSSQVAYGYTF. CDR3 bases: TGTGCCAGCAGTACATCAAGCCAGGTGGCCTATGGCTACACCTTC.

The rearrangement joins TRBV19 to TRBJ1-5; a weak D match, TRBD1 (6 bases). Trimming took off 2 bases at V and 0 bases at J, with 11 bases between the two ends. Germline lookup yields CDR1 LNHDA and CDR2 SQIVND (reference sequence). The CDR3 has 16 residues. CDR3 sequence (DNA): TGTGCCAGTAGTATAACAGGGCCCGGTAGCAATCAGCCCCAGCATTTT. Translation gives CASSITGPGSNQPQHF.

This sequence joins TRBV7-6 and TRBJ2-1; D is unresolved. V was pared by 1 base and J by 1 base, with 14 bases between. The V gene's germline CDR1 is SGHVS and CDR2 FNYEAQ. The CDR3 contains 17 residues. This CDR3 is CASSLVVGFQSYNEQFF. The CDR3 coding sequence is TGTGCCAGCAGCTTAGTTGTCGGGTTCCAATCCTACAATGAGCAGTTCTTC.

In its sample, this clone was seen once. The rearrangement joins TRBV25-1 to TRBJ1-5; D may be TRBD1 (5 bases). V lost 4 bases, J lost 7 bases, and 20 bases lay in between. CDR1 is MGHDK and CDR2 is SYGVNS in the germline V gene. This CDR3 contains 16 residues. The CDR3 region is CASSAEVVGAGQPQHF. The CDR3 DNA sequence: TGTGCCAGCAGTGCCGAGGTCGTTGGGGCTGGGCAGCCCCAGCATTTT.

The CDR3 coding sequence is TGTGCCAGCTGGACAGGGGGTAATGCAGATACGCAGTATTTT. It codes for CASWTGGNADTQYF. The V gene is TRBV28, the J gene TRBJ2-3, with 10 bases matching TRBD1. Germline CDR1 and CDR2: MDHEN and SYDVKM. The length of the CDR3 is 14 residues. V gave up 8 bases and J gave up 4 bases; unmatched junction bases: 6.

The V call is TRBV7-9, the J call TRBJ2-3, with D tentatively TRBD1 (5 bases). The germline V and J ends were trimmed by 8 bases and 0 bases, with 12 bases remaining between them. The CDR3 covers 14 residues. CDR1 and CDR2 (germline): SEHNR, FQNEAQ (reference sequence). For the CDR3, the DNA is TGTGCCAGCTGTCAAGACAGTAGCACAGATACGCAGTATTTT. Its translation: CASCQDSSTDTQYF.